This T cell receptor (beta chain) was identified during a study of early T cells in non-severe SARS-CoV-2 infection. Across the study: Whole-blood bulk RNA, unsorted, was sequenced, and chains were unpaired. Study-wide points: Anti-spike CD8 specificities were favored by VDJdb matching, whose results missed private and CD4 specificities.

The protocol attached unique molecular identifiers to individual cDNA molecules. TCRdb itself ran the 5' RACE reads through MiXCR, one entry per CDR3 protein. The sample lists about 38,000 distinct CDR3 sequences; roughly 4.4% were seen once. The V end was cut by 2 bases, the J end by 7 bases, with 2 bases between. Germline CDR1 reads SEHNR; CDR2 reads FQNEAQ (reference sequence). CDR3 size: 11 residues. A few counts support this clonotype. The antigen is undetermined. A much larger clone differs from this one at a single base, so this may be a read error. V gene TRBV7-9 combines with J gene TRBJ2-2; D not resolved. The TCR comes from an adult who was a healthcare worker with PCR-confirmed SARS-CoV-2 infection or an uninfected control (not recorded which). Sequencing used whole blood. CDR3 region: CASSLRGELFF. The DNA for the CDR3 is TGTGCCAGCAGCTTACGCGGGGAGCTGTTTTTT.